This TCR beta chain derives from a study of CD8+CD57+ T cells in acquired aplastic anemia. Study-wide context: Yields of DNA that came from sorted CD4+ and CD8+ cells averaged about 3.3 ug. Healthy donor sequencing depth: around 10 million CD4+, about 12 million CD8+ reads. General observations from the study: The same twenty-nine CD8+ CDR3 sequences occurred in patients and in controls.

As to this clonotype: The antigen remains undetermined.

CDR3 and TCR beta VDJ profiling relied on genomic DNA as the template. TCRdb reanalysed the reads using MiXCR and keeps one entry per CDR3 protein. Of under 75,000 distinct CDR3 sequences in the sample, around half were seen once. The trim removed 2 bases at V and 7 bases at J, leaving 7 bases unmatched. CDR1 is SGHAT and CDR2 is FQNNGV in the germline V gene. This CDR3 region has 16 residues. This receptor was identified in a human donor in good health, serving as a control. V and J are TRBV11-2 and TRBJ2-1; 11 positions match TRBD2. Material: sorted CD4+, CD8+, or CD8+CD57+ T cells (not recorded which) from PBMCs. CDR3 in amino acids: CASSLFSGRASNEQFF. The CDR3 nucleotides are TGTGCCAGCAGCTTATTTAGCGGGAGGGCTAGTAATGAGCAGTTCTTC. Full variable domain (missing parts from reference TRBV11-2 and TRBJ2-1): EAGVAQSPRYKIIEKRQSVAFWCNPISGHATLYWYQQILGQGPKLLIQFQNNGVVDDSQLPKDRFSAERLKGVDSTLKIQPAKLEDSAVYLCASSLFSGRASNEQFFGPGTRLTVL.